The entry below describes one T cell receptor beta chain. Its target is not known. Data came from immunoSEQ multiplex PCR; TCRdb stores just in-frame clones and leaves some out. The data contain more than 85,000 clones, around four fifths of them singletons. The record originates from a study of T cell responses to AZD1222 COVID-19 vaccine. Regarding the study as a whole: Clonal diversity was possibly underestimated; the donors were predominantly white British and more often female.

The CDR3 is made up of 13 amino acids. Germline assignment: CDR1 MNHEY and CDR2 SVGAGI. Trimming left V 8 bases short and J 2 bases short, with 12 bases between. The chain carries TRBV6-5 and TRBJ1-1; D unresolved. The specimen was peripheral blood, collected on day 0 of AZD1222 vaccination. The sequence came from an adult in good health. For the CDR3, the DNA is TGTGCCAGCTGCTTTGGGTCCAACACTGAAGCTTTCTTT. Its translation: CASCFGSNTEAFF.